Below, 15 T cell receptor beta chains from the same sample are listed, as sequenced in a study of T cell clonality in common variable immunodeficiency. Antigens of these TCRs are unknown. Overall study findings and caveats: Reportedly, TCR beta sequences from common variable immunodeficiency showed fewer deletions and N-nucleotide insertions.

Libraries were prepared by immunoSEQ multiplex PCR; TCRdb keeps only in-frame clonotypes and omits some of them. The table lists under 2,000 clones, no singletons, with roughly a third in the top ten. The specimen was peripheral blood mononuclear cells. The receptor set was obtained from a human donor with common variable immunodeficiency.

A remark on this clone: The observed sequence ends 3 residues before the CDR3 terminus, with the missing tail filled in from the germline J gene. V and J are TRBV23-1 and TRBJ2-1; 8 bases line up with TRBD1. TRBV23-1 is reported as an ORF; its role is uncertain. The CDR3 is 14 amino acids. V was clipped by 8 bases and J by 5 bases; unmatched bases: 8. The sequenced CDR3 bases are TGCGCCAGCCCCGGGGACAGGAAAGACAATGAG. This gives the protein CASPGDRKDNE. The whole CDR3 protein reads CASPGDRKDNEQFF.

This clone qualifies as medium-sized (0.01 to 0.1%). The DNA ends 3 residues before the CDR3 does, and the rest of the CDR3 is filled in from the germline J gene. This chain connects TRBV5-1 to TRBJ2-5; D unclear. The CDR3 runs 13 residues. With 4 bases removed from V and 3 bases from J, the gap between germline ends came to 10 bases. Germline CDR1 is SGHRS and CDR2 is YFSETQ. The CDR3 DNA, read in part, is TGCGCCAGCAGCCGACACAGTAAAGAGACC. Translated, it gives CASSRHSKET. The entire CDR3 protein is CASSRHSKETQYF. The full variable domain, completed using reference TRBV5-1 and TRBJ2-5, is KAGVTQTPRYLIKTRGQQVTLSCSPISGHRSVSWYQQTPGQGLQFLFEYFSETQRNKGNFPGRFSGRQFSNSRSEMNVSTLELGDSALYLCASSRHSKETQYFGPGTRLLVL.

This clone was detected a few times. Here the CDR3 reads CASSPSFRDRGLFF. The DNA read from the CDR3 is TGTGCCAGCTCACCAAGTTTTCGGGACAGGGGG. The genes are TRBV18 and TRBJ2-2; 10 bases agree with TRBD1. The sequence runs out 3 residues before the end of the CDR3; the remainder is reconstructed from the germline J gene. CDR1 KGHSH and CDR2 LQKENI come from the germline V gene. The CDR3 spans 14 residues.

Remarks on this clone: The read terminates 3 residues ahead of where the CDR3 ends, so the germline J gene completes it. This chain joins TRBV5-1 and TRBJ2-2; 10 nucleotides match TRBD2. This CDR3 spans 17 amino acids. Germline CDR1 SGHRS, CDR2 YFSETQ. V was clipped by 0 bases and J by 2 bases; unmatched bases: 4. The CDR3 bases that were read are TGCGCCAGCAGCTTGGACCCTAGCGGGGGAAACACCGGGGAG. Its translation: CASSLDPSGGNTGE. The whole CDR3 is CASSLDPSGGNTGELFF.

This clone is deemed medium-sized (0.01 to 0.1%). The read ends 3 residues early relative to the CDR3; the germline J gene fills the gap. This chain links TRBV18 with TRBJ1-2; TRBD1 might be the D (5 bases). This CDR3 comprises 14 residues. Looked up from germline, CDR1 is KGHSH and CDR2 is LQKENI. The sequenced part of the CDR3 DNA is TGTGCCAGCTCACCCAGCGCCAGGGCTGGAGGC. Translation: CASSPSARAGG. The whole CDR3 sequence reads CASSPSARAGGYTF.

Judged by abundance, this clone is medium-sized. The CDR3 is CASSAYQGTEAFF. Incomplete CDR3 DNA: TGTGCCAGCAGCGCGTACCAGGGGACTGAA. This chain joins TRBV9 and TRBJ1-1; D might be TRBD1 (6 bases). The read comes to an end 3 residues before the CDR3 does, leaving the germline J gene to fill in the end. Trimming stripped 3 bases from V and 5 bases from J, with 11 bases between. Germline CDR1 is SGDLS and CDR2 is YYNGEE. The CDR3 loop spans 13 amino acids.

For this clone: Sequencing ends 3 residues short of the CDR3 end; the germline J gene provides the rest. The J gene is TRBJ2-1, the V gene TRBV18, with 9 bases identical to TRBD2. V lost 2 bases to trimming and J lost 0 bases; unmatched junction nucleotides: 2. This CDR3 is 16 amino acids long. Germline values: CDR1 KGHSH, CDR2 LQKENI. The sequenced part of the CDR3 DNA is TGTGCCAGCTCACCAAGCGGGGGGAGCTCCTACAATGAG. Amino acid sequence: CASSPSGGSSYNE. The whole CDR3 protein reads CASSPSGGSSYNEQFF. The variable domain in full, with the rest retrieved from reference TRBV18 and TRBJ2-1, is NAGVMQNPRHLVRRRGQEARLRCSPMKGHSHVYWYRQLPEEGLKFMVYLQKENIIDESGMPKERFSAEFPKEGPSILRIQQVVRGDSAAYFCASSPSGGSSYNEQFFGPGTRLTVL.

This clone is labeled as medium-sized. This CDR3 reads CASSLSIDRDLYEQYF. CDR3 DNA, as far as it was read: TGCGCCAGCAGCTTGTCGATCGACAGGGACCTCTACGAG. The rearrangement joins TRBV5-1 to TRBJ2-7; 7 nucleotides match TRBD1. The sequenced fragment ends 3 residues before the CDR3 boundary, so the rest is inferred from the germline J gene. Germline V CDR1 and CDR2: SGHRS, YFSETQ. The CDR3 runs 16 residues. The V and J ends lost 1 base and 3 bases, in that order; junction bases with no gene match: 10.

This clone was seen a handful of times. The CDR3 is cut off 3 residues early in the read; its end comes from the germline J gene. This rearrangement joins TRBV2 to TRBJ2-7; TRBD1 matches 10 bases. This CDR3 comprises 14 residues. V gave up 9 bases and J gave up 4 bases; unmatched junction bases: 9. Germline CDR1 reads SNHLY; CDR2 reads FYNNEI. This CDR3 is CASSRDRGQYEQYF. Incomplete CDR3 DNA: TGTGCCAGTAGCCGTGACAGGGGGCAGTACGAG.

Comments on this clone: Read coverage stops 3 residues before the CDR3 terminus; the germline J gene supplies the remainder. The rearrangement uses TRBV7-6 and TRBJ2-1, with a tentative D call TRBD2 (5 bases). The CDR3 runs to 15 residues. Germline loops: CDR1 SGHVS, CDR2 FNYEAQ. Trimming took off 1 base at V and 5 bases at J, with 12 bases between the two ends. The CDR3 bases that were read are TGTGCCAGCAGCTTAGACGGGGTTGCCGACAATGAG. It translates to CASSLDGVADNE. The whole CDR3 sequence reads CASSLDGVADNEQFF.

Incomplete CDR3 DNA: TGTGCCAGCAGCTTAGGTGACGGGGGTCTGTACGAG. As protein: CASSLGDGGLYE. The whole CDR3 sequence reads CASSLGDGGLYEQYF. The chain has TRBV7-2 and TRBJ2-7; TRBD2 might be the D (6 bases). The read gets to within 3 residues of the CDR3 end, and the germline J gene fills in the rest. Germline loops: CDR1 SGHTA, CDR2 FQGNSA. V was pared by 1 base and J by 4 bases, with 14 bases between. The CDR3 is 15 amino acids.

In regard to this clone: The read ends 3 residues shy of where the CDR3 ends; the end is completed using the germline J gene. The chain is built from TRBV18 and TRBJ2-1, with TRBD2 matching over 13 bases. With 8 bases clipped from V and 8 bases from J, the junction kept 6 bases outside the gene matches. The length of the CDR3 is 14 residues. CDR1 is KGHSH and CDR2 is LQKENI in the germline V gene. CDR3 region: CASLTSGGADEQFF. Partial CDR3 DNA: TGTGCCAGCCTTACTAGCGGGGGGGCCGATGAG.

This clone counts as medium-sized. The read comes to an end 3 residues before the CDR3 does, leaving the germline J gene to fill in the end. The chain couples TRBV20-1 to TRBJ2-1; 7 bases are shared with TRBD2. The ends lost 4 bases at V and 2 bases at J; junction bases unmatched: 2. CDR3 length: 13 amino acids. Germline-derived CDR1 and CDR2 are DFQATT and SNEGSKA (reference sequence). The CDR3 bases that were read are TGCAGTGCTACGACTAGCCCCTACAATGAG. Translating it yields CSATTSPYNE. The whole CDR3 sequence is CSATTSPYNEQFF.

The sequenced part of the CDR3 DNA is TGTGCCAGCTCGTCACAAACCGGGACAGGGAAGGGC. This translates into CASSSQTGTGKG. The entire CDR3 reads CASSSQTGTGKGYTF. The V and J genes are TRBV18 and TRBJ1-2; 9 bases line up with TRBD1. The CDR3 end falls 3 residues outside the read, so it is completed with the germline J gene. Germline lookup yields CDR1 KGHSH and CDR2 LQKENI. The CDR3 loop spans 15 amino acids.

This clone appeared a few times. The read finishes 3 residues shy of the CDR3 end, and the germline J gene is used to complete it. V gene TRBV19 combines with J gene TRBJ2-7; D perhaps matches TRBD2 (6 bases). The CDR3 is 15 residues long. Deletions cut 6 bases from V and 6 bases from J, with 21 bases between. Germline CDR1 is LNHDA and CDR2 is SQIVND (reference sequence). The sequenced CDR3 bases are TGTGCCAGTAGCCCGGGGGTCTCCTTAGGAGCCGAG. Translation: CASSPGVSLGAE. The full CDR3 reads CASSPGVSLGAEQYF. Full variable domain (rest looked up from reference TRBV19 and TRBJ2-7): DGGITQSPKYLFRKEGQNVTLSCEQNLNHDAMYWYRQDPGQGLRLIYYSQIVNDFQKGDIAEGYSVSREKKESFPLTVTSAQKNPTAFYLCASSPGVSLGAEQYFGPGTRLTVT.